This T cell receptor (beta chain) was sequenced in a study of blood T cells in healthy people across ages. As for this clonotype: Its antigen is not known.

The CDR3 length is 14 residues. From germline, CDR1 is MNHNY and CDR2 SVGAGI (reference sequence). Next came a second PCR, run for about 7 to 12 cycles, which used a sample-barcoded 5' primer along with a J-beta primer mix. MiXCR, applied by TCRdb to the 5' RACE reads, yields one record per CDR3 protein. The data hold hundreds of thousands of distinct CDR3 sequences, with about 46% observed a single time. Peripheral blood, roughly 11 milliliters per donor, was collected. Study-wide findings and caveats: The study regarded diversity estimates from one million T cells as underestimates. A roughly linear age-dependent decrease characterized TCR beta diversity per million T cells.

The TCR was taken from a man at least 80 years old in good health. The V and J genes are TRBV6-6 and TRBJ2-5; 10 positions agree with TRBD1. The J call may be faulty, since TRBJ2-1 better matches the DNA end. Sequenced: blood. CDR3 nucleotide sequence: TGTGCCAGCAGTTTGGGACAGGGGCAAGAGACCCAGTTCTTC. This translates into CASSLGQGQETQFF.